The 21 T cell receptor beta chains below come from one sample, sequenced in a study of post-analysis software for immune sequencing data. Findings and caveats of the study: Patients carried roughly five TRBV segments more frequently than controls did, and TRBV5-6, TRBV5-1 and TRBV20-1 were among them.

No cognate antigen is known for these TCRs. Unique molecular identifiers were present in the TCR beta cDNA libraries. Via MiXCR, TCRdb re-called the PCR reads, giving one row per CDR3 protein. The sample shows more than 500,000 distinct CDR3 sequences, around a third of them seen only once. Sequencing was done on a sample of blood. These receptors all stem from a girl under 18 with multiple sclerosis.

V is TRBV6-7 and J is TRBJ1-2, with 11 bases identical to TRBD1. TRBV6-7 is classed as an ORF, of uncertain function. CDR3 length: 14 amino acids. J was trimmed by 7 bases and V by 5 bases; bases with no gene match: 6. The CDR3 protein is CASSIGQGASGYTF. The DNA of the CDR3 is TGTGCCAGCAGTATCGGACAGGGGGCGAGTGGCTACACCTTC.

This clonotype has only one observation. The gene calls are TRBV4-2 and TRBJ2-1; 10 bases match TRBD2. This CDR3 is 17 amino acids long. V shed 3 bases and J 4 bases; nucleotides not matched to a gene: 9. The germline CDR1 and CDR2 sequences are LGHNA and YNFKEQ. Here the CDR3 DNA reads TGTGCCAGCAGCCAGGCTACTAGCGGGGTGTTTTACAATGAGCAGTTCTTC. Amino acids: CASSQATSGVFYNEQFF.

The chain combines TRBV10-3 with TRBJ2-1, with 9 bases aligning to TRBD1. Germline V lookup: CDR1 ENHRY, CDR2 SYGVKD. This CDR3 is built from 14 residues. Trimming took 4 bases from V and 13 from J; bases not matched to a gene: 11. CDR3 coding DNA: TGTGCCATCAGTGGACAGGGGGGCCCCCCCAATCAGTTCTTC. It specifies CAISGQGGPPNQFF.

The CDR3 reads CASSRWSGEQYF. As DNA, the CDR3 is TGTGCCAGCAGCAGGTGGAGTGGTGAGCAGTACTTC. This rearrangement joins TRBV2 to TRBJ2-4; D gene uncertain. CDR1 and CDR2 from the germline V gene are SNHLY and FYNNEI. There are 12 residues in the CDR3. Trimming cost V 6 bases and J 13 bases, with 16 bases left between them.

This clonotype was seen a handful of times. The CDR3 protein is CASGTGDNYGYTF. CDR3 in DNA: TGCGCCAGTGGGACAGGGGACAACTATGGCTACACCTTC. The chain is built from TRBV5-1 and TRBJ1-2, with 10 bases fitting TRBD1. The CDR3 runs 13 residues. The V gene end was trimmed by 8 bases and the J gene end by 2 bases; junction bases not matched to a gene: 3. CDR1 is SGHRS and CDR2 is YFSETQ in the germline V gene.

This clonotype came up a few times. The V gene is TRBV5-1, the J gene TRBJ1-2; 10 bases line up with TRBD1. This CDR3 comprises 16 residues. Trimming cost V 2 bases and J 6 bases; bases outside gene matches: 10. Germline lookup yields CDR1 SGHRS and CDR2 YFSETQ. The CDR3 DNA sequence: TGCGCCAGCAGCTTTATGACAGGGGGCTTTGTTGATGGCTACACCTTC. It translates to CASSFMTGGFVDGYTF.

This rearrangement joins TRBV4-1 to TRBJ1-2, with 9 bases matching TRBD1. Germline V lookup: CDR1 MGHRA, CDR2 YSYEKL. This CDR3 is 13 amino acids long. The J segment lost 2 bases and the V segment lost 5 bases, leaving 0 bases of the junction unmatched. The CDR3 coding sequence is TGCGCCAGCAGCGGGACAGGGAACTATGGCTACACCTTC. The encoded protein is CASSGTGNYGYTF.

This clonotype came up once. An end of the junction does not agree with germline; a read error may underlie this. The chain links TRBV12-3 or TRBV12-4 to TRBJ2-3; 11 positions match TRBD1. This CDR3 is built from 14 residues. CDR3 residues: CASSGDRGSDMQYF. The DNA for the CDR3 is TGTGCCAGCAGCGGGGACAGGGGGTCAGATATGCAGTATTTT.

The chain uses TRBV10-3 and TRBJ2-3, with 9 bases fitting TRBD2. The V gene's germline CDR1 is ENHRY and CDR2 SYGVKD. V was clipped by 5 bases and J by 0 bases; unmatched bases: 6. The length of the CDR3 is 16 residues. The chain's CDR3 is CAISSVAGASTDTQYF. DNA for the CDR3: TGTGCCATCAGTTCCGTAGCGGGAGCTAGCACAGATACGCAGTATTTT.

This clonotype has a handful of counts. This chain links TRBV20-1 with TRBJ2-3; D is uncertain. The CDR3 consists of 12 residues. Germline lookup yields CDR1 DFQATT and CDR2 SNEGSKA (reference sequence). Trimming took off 3 bases at V and 0 bases at J, with 4 bases between the two ends. In nucleotides, the CDR3 is TGCAGTGCTAGTGGAAGCACAGATACGCAGTATTTT. Translation: CSASGSTDTQYF.

The CDR3: CASSSGQNYATNEKLFF. Here the CDR3 DNA reads TGCGCCAGCAGCTCGGGACAGAACTATGCAACTAATGAAAAACTGTTTTTT. This rearrangement joins TRBV5-1 to TRBJ1-4; 7 positions match TRBD1. After removal of 3 bases from V and 0 bases from J, the junction contained 8 bases not matched to a gene. CDR1 is SGHRS and CDR2 is YFSETQ in the germline V gene. This CDR3 has 17 amino acids.

This chain links TRBV20-1 with TRBJ2-7; 11 bases are shared with TRBD2. The V segment lost 0 bases and the J segment 4 bases; nucleotides outside the gene matches: 8. CDR3 length: 16 amino acids. The germline gives CDR1 DFQATT, CDR2 SNEGSKA (reference sequence). CDR3 residues: CSARDVASGGMYEQYF. CDR3 in DNA: TGCAGTGCTAGAGATGTGGCTAGCGGGGGGATGTACGAGCAGTACTTC.

The table lists this clonotype with a few counts. The chain has TRBV29-1 and TRBJ1-2; TRBD1 matches at 7 bases. The CDR3 has 15 residues. With 7 bases clipped from V and 4 bases from J, the junction kept 15 bases outside the gene matches. Germline V gives CDR1 SQVTM, CDR2 ANQGSEA. This CDR3 reads CSARDVLRDSYGYTF. CDR3 in DNA: TGCAGCGCTCGTGACGTATTACGGGACAGCTATGGCTACACCTTC.

The rearrangement uses TRBV2 and TRBJ1-1, with D possibly matching TRBD1 (6 bases). This CDR3 contains 12 residues. The germline V gene encodes CDR1 SNHLY and CDR2 FYNNEI. V gave up 8 bases and J gave up 1 base, with 8 bases separating them. The CDR3 nucleotides read TGTGCCAGCGGGACAAAGAACACTGAAGCTTTCTTT. It codes for CASGTKNTEAFF.

This clonotype was found a few times. J is TRBJ2-3 and V is TRBV29-1, with unresolved D. The germline gives CDR1 SQVTM, CDR2 ANQGSEA. The CDR3 is 14 amino acids. V lost 2 bases and J 6 bases, leaving 15 bases between the germline ends. The CDR3 region has the DNA TGCAGCGTTGAAAGAGACTTTTCTTTGGATACGCAGTATTTT. Protein sequence: CSVERDFSLDTQYF.

The rearrangement uses TRBV4-2 and TRBJ2-1, with TRBD2 matching 11 bases. V gave up 1 base and J gave up 14 bases; unmatched junction bases: 7. Per germline, CDR1 LGHNA and CDR2 YNFKEQ. This CDR3 spans 14 amino acids. Here the CDR3 reads CASSQGSGGATKFF. Here the CDR3 DNA reads TGTGCCAGCAGCCAAGGTAGCGGGGGGGCCACGAAGTTCTTC.

This clonotype has just one count. Its ends do not fully match the called genes, so a read error is possible. The DNA for the CDR3 is TGTGCCAGCAGCCAAACGGACATGTATTTGGAGACCCGGTACTTC. This codes for CASSQTDMYLETRYF. The chain is built from TRBV3-1 and TRBJ2-5; a possible D gene is TRBD1 (5 bases). This CDR3 is built from 15 residues. CDR1 and CDR2 (germline): LGHDT, YNNKEL (reference sequence).

This sequence joins TRBV25-1 and TRBJ2-1, with TRBD2 matching 10 bases. CDR1 is MGHDK, CDR2 SYGVNS, per germline. Trimming removed 4 bases from V and 5 bases from J; junction bases left unmatched: 11. The CDR3 has 17 residues. The CDR3 spells CASSGPMTSGLNNEQFF. The CDR3 DNA reads TGTGCCAGCAGTGGACCGATGACTAGCGGGCTTAACAATGAGCAGTTCTTC.

The rearrangement links TRBV6-5 to TRBJ1-5; no definite D call. The CDR3 consists of 15 residues. The germline V gene encodes CDR1 MNHEY and CDR2 SVGAGI. V was cut by 6 bases and J by 0 bases, with 12 bases left in between. This chain's CDR3 is CASSRYSNSNQPQHF. The CDR3 DNA follows: TGTGCCAGCAGCCGATACTCAAATAGCAATCAGCCCCAGCATTTT.

This clonotype has just a few counts. Here the CDR3 reads CASSRTESYGYTF. Written as DNA, the CDR3 is TGCGCCAGCAGCCGGACAGAGTCCTATGGCTACACCTTC. The genes are TRBV5-1 and TRBJ1-2; D may be TRBD1 (6 bases). Germline V CDR1 and CDR2: SGHRS, YFSETQ. The CDR3 has 13 amino acids. Trimming took off 4 bases at V and 4 bases at J, with 11 bases between the two ends.

Only a few counts were recorded for this clonotype. V and J are TRBV10-2 and TRBJ2-5; D remains ambiguous. V was cut by 4 bases and J by 5 bases, with 11 bases left in between. Germline V gene sequence: CDR1 WSHSY, CDR2 SAAADI. This CDR3 spans 13 amino acids. The CDR3 bases are TGCGCCAGCAGTGGGACCTTAGGGGAGACCCAGTACTTC. This gives the protein CASSGTLGETQYF.